The following is a TCR beta chain sequence with its context. This sample stems from a study of blood T cells in healthy people across ages. Primers used in a second PCR of about 6 to 11 cycles were a sample-barcoded 5' primer and a J-beta primer mix. One entry per CDR3 protein, called by TCRdb with MiXCR from the 5' RACE reads. The repertoire has approximately 1,700,000 distinct CDR3 sequences, 39% of them found once; the top ten carry more than 20%. Sequencing was performed on blood. The TCR comes from a human donor in good health.

Here the CDR3 DNA reads TGTGCCAGCAGCTTCGGTGACGGGACCTCTGGCTACACCTTC. Encoded protein: CASSFGDGTSGYTF. The V and J genes are TRBV7-3 and TRBJ1-2; a weak D match, TRBD1 (5 bases). Germline loops: CDR1 SGHTA, CDR2 FQGTGA. The length of the CDR3 is 14 residues. V lost 3 bases and J 7 bases, leaving 15 bases between the germline ends. Supplemented by reference TRBV7-3 and TRBJ1-2, the full variable domain reads GAGVSQTPSNKVTEKGKYVELRCDPISGHTALYWYRQSLGQGPEFLIYFQGTGAADDSGLPNDRFFAVRPEGSVSTLKIQRTERGDSAVYLCASSFGDGTSGYTFGSGTRLTVV.